This TCR beta chain was sequenced for a study of blood T cells in healthy people across ages. A J-beta primer mix and a sample-barcoded 5' primer were used in a second PCR of roughly 6 to 11 cycles. TCRdb passed the 5' RACE reads through MiXCR, listing each CDR3 protein once. The sample comprises some 900,000 distinct CDR3 sequences, roughly 50% of which are singletons, and 13% rests with the top ten. Germline CDR1 is MGHDK and CDR2 is SYGVNS. Between the trimmed V and J ends, which lost 3 bases and 9 bases, there was a span of 11 bases. The length of the CDR3 is 12 residues. The TCR originated in a man aged 25-45 years in good health. Sample: blood. The V gene is TRBV25-1, the J gene TRBJ2-5; the D gene is possibly TRBD2 (7 bases). The CDR3 sequence: CASSEGGHSQYF. CDR3 DNA sequence: TGTGCCAGCAGTGAGGGGGGGCACTCCCAGTACTTC.